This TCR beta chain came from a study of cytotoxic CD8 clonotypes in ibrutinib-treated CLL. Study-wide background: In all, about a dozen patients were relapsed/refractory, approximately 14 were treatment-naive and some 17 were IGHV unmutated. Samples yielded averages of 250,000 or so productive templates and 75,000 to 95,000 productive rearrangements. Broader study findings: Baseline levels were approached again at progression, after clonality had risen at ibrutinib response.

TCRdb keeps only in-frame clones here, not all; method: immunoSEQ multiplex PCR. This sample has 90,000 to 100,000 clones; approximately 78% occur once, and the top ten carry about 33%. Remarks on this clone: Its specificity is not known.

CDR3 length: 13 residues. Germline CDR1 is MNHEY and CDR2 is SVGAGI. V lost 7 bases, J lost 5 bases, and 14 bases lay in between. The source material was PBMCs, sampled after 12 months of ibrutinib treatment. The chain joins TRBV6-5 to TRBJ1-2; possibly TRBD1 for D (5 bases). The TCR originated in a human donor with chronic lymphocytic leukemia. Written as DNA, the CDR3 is TGTGCCAGCACCACAGGATTGGGTTATGGCTACACCTTC. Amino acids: CASTTGLGYGYTF.